This T cell receptor beta chain stems from a study of blood T cell repertoires in COVID-19. A COVID-19 case was met by exposed participants within 2 weeks before study entry. Using immunoSEQ multiplex PCR, the repertoire was profiled, and TCRdb retains in-frame clones only, with some absent. This sample has 300,000 or so clones, with roughly 91% found just once. The receptor was derived from a woman in her fifties or sixties who had been exposed to COVID-19. Sequencing was done on a sample of PBMCs or T cells enriched from blood (not recorded which).

CDR3 DNA sequence: TGTGCCAGCAGCTTGAGGGCCCAAGGAGGGAGGGAAAAACTGTTTTTT. It codes for CASSLRAQGGREKLFF. The rearrangement joins TRBV5-6 to TRBJ1-4, with D unresolved. The V gene's germline CDR1 is SGHDT and CDR2 YYEEEE. V shed 1 base and J shed 8 bases, with 18 bases lying between them. This CDR3 comprises 16 residues.